The T cell receptor (beta chain) described here comes from a study of CD8+ T cells in alopecia areata. Study summary: Treated patients received oral tofacitinib, 5 to 10 mg twice daily. Tofacitinib exposure lasted 6 to 18 months, followed by 6 months off drug.

The CDR3 has 14 amino acids. CDR1 is SGHNT and CDR2 is YYREEE in the germline V gene (reference sequence). Overall study findings and caveats: Besides other cells, scalp samples also yield sequences of resident alphabeta T cells from normal skin. It was less clear whether patients shared TCRs than it was in mice, possibly because of HLA.

Lesional scalp punch biopsies and peripheral blood were collected from alopecia areata patients. The authors extracted RNA and reverse transcribed it into cDNA as the sequencing template. The data were produced by immunoSEQ multiplex PCR, yet TCRdb's version contains in-frame clones alone and is incomplete. This table has 9,500 to 15,000 clones, about three fifths appearing once. As regards this clone: What it recognizes is unknown.

This TCR was recovered from a human donor with alopecia areata. V is TRBV5-4 and J is TRBJ2-5, with a tentative D call TRBD2 (5 bases). The J call is doubtful: the DNA matches TRBJ2-7 better. The specimen sequenced was skin. Here the CDR3 reads CASSPELGDYEQYF. The CDR3 DNA follows: TGTGCCAGCAGCCCAGAGCTCGGGGATTACGAGCAGTACTTC.